The subject of this entry is one T cell receptor (beta chain). Its antigen is still unknown. This entry comes from a study of T cells after yellow fever vaccination. Notes on the study in general: The booster saw the reappearance of most primary-vaccination clones (approximately 97% CD4, about 88% CD8).

TCRdb independently ran MiXCR on the 5' RACE reads; one entry per CDR3 protein. The table has roughly 500,000 distinct CDR3 sequences, about 19% seen once. Trimming removed 0 bases from V and 4 bases from J, with 12 bases in between. The CDR3 is 15 residues long. The TCR comes from a man aged 30-40 years who received the YFV17D yellow fever vaccine. The sample consisted of PBMCs, taken 15 days after the yellow fever booster vaccination. The chain employs TRBV12-3 or TRBV12-4 and TRBJ1-2; D is unresolved. CDR3 in amino acids: CASSLARRTVYGYTF. In nucleotides, the CDR3 is TGTGCCAGCAGTTTAGCGCGGAGGACGGTCTATGGCTACACCTTC.